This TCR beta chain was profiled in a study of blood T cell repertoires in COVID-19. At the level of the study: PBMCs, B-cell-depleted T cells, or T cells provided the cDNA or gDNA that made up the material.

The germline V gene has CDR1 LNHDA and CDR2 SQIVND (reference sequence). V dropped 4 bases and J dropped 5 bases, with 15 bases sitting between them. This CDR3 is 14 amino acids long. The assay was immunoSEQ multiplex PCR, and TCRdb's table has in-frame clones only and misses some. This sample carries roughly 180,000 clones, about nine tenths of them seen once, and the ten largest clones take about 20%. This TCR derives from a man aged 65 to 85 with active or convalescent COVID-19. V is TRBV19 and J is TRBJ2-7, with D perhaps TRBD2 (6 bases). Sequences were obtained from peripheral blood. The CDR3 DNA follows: TGTGCCAGTAGTAGCCGACTAGTCCGGGACGAGCAGTACTTC. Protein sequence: CASSSRLVRDEQYF.